Listed here are 6 T cell receptor beta chains from one sample, sequenced in a study of blood T cells in healthy people across ages. A second PCR, run for roughly 7 to 12 cycles, used a sample-barcoded 5' primer plus a J-beta primer mix. In TCRdb, the 5' RACE reads were re-called with MiXCR into one record per CDR3 protein. The data show around 1,500,000 distinct CDR3 sequences, with 28% seen just once and around 7.7% held by the top ten. The specimen sequenced was blood. Receptors originate from a woman aged 30 to 39 in good health.

The CDR3 region is CASTAGALGTQYF. The CDR3 DNA reads TGTGCCAGCACAGCGGGGGCCCTTGGGACCCAGTACTTC. The V and J genes are TRBV7-2 and TRBJ2-5, with 8 bases that match TRBD2. This CDR3 region has 13 residues. Germline values: CDR1 SGHTA, CDR2 FQGNSA. The ends lost 7 bases at V and 7 bases at J; junction bases unmatched: 8.

This chain uses TRBV3-1 with TRBJ2-5; D tentatively fits TRBD1 or TRBD2 (6 bases each). Germline CDR1 reads LGHDT; CDR2 reads YNNKEL (reference sequence). Trimming stripped 0 bases from V and 2 bases from J, with 28 bases between. This CDR3 contains 21 residues. In nucleotides, the CDR3 is TGTGCCAGCAGCCAAGAATTCCTGGGGGGCGCGAAGGATAAGGGGCAAGAGACCCAGTACTTC. Protein sequence: CASSQEFLGGAKDKGQETQYF.

On this clonotype itself: Just one base apart from a much larger clone, this may be a read error. The V call is TRBV21-1, the J call TRBJ2-1; the table names TRBD2, a call not compared with the DNA. TRBV21-1 is shown as a pseudogene. CDR3 length: 15 residues. The DNA for the CDR3 is TGTGCCAGCAACAAAGCGACTAGCGGGTACAATGAGCAGTTCTTC. Translation gives CASNKATSGYNEQFF.

This clonotype was seen a few times. This chain uses TRBV7-8 with TRBJ2-1; D is unresolved. The V and J ends lost 6 bases and 7 bases respectively, with 7 bases between them. The germline V gene has CDR1 SGHVS and CDR2 FQNEAQ. There are 11 residues in the CDR3. The CDR3 region has the DNA TGTGCCAGCAGGACCCTTAATGAGCAGTTCTTC. Translation: CASRTLNEQFF.

In this sample, this clonotype turned up many times. CDR3 in amino acids: CASSVSGRSNEQYF. Written as DNA, the CDR3 is TGCGCCAGCAGCGTTTCCGGGAGAAGTAACGAGCAGTACTTC. The V and J genes are TRBV10-2 and TRBJ2-7, with TRBD2 as a possible D gene (6 bases). Trimming pared 6 bases from V and 5 bases from J, leaving 17 bases between. Per germline, CDR1 WSHSY and CDR2 SAAADI. CDR3 length: 14 amino acids.

This clonotype appeared many times. This chain connects TRBV29-1 to TRBJ2-7; TRBD1 is a possible D gene (6 bases). This CDR3 contains 15 residues. The germline gives CDR1 SQVTM, CDR2 ANQGSEA. The V end was cut by 5 bases, the J end by 3 bases, with 20 bases between. The CDR3 reads CSVLRLTGLNYEQYF. Here the CDR3 DNA reads TGCAGCGTTCTCCGATTGACAGGTCTGAACTACGAGCAGTACTTC.